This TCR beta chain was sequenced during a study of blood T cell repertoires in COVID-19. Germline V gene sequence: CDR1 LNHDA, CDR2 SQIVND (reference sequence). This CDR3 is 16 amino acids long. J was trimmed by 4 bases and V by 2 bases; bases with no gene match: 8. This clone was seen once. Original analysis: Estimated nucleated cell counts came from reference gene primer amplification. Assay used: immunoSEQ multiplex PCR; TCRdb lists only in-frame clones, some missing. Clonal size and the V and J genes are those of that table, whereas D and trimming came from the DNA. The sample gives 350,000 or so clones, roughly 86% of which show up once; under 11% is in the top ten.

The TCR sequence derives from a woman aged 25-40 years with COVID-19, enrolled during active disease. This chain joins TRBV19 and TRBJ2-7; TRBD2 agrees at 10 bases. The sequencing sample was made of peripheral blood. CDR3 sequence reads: CASSIRRAGGPYEQYF. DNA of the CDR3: TGTGCCAGTAGTATACGCCGAGCGGGAGGGCCGTACGAGCAGTACTTC.